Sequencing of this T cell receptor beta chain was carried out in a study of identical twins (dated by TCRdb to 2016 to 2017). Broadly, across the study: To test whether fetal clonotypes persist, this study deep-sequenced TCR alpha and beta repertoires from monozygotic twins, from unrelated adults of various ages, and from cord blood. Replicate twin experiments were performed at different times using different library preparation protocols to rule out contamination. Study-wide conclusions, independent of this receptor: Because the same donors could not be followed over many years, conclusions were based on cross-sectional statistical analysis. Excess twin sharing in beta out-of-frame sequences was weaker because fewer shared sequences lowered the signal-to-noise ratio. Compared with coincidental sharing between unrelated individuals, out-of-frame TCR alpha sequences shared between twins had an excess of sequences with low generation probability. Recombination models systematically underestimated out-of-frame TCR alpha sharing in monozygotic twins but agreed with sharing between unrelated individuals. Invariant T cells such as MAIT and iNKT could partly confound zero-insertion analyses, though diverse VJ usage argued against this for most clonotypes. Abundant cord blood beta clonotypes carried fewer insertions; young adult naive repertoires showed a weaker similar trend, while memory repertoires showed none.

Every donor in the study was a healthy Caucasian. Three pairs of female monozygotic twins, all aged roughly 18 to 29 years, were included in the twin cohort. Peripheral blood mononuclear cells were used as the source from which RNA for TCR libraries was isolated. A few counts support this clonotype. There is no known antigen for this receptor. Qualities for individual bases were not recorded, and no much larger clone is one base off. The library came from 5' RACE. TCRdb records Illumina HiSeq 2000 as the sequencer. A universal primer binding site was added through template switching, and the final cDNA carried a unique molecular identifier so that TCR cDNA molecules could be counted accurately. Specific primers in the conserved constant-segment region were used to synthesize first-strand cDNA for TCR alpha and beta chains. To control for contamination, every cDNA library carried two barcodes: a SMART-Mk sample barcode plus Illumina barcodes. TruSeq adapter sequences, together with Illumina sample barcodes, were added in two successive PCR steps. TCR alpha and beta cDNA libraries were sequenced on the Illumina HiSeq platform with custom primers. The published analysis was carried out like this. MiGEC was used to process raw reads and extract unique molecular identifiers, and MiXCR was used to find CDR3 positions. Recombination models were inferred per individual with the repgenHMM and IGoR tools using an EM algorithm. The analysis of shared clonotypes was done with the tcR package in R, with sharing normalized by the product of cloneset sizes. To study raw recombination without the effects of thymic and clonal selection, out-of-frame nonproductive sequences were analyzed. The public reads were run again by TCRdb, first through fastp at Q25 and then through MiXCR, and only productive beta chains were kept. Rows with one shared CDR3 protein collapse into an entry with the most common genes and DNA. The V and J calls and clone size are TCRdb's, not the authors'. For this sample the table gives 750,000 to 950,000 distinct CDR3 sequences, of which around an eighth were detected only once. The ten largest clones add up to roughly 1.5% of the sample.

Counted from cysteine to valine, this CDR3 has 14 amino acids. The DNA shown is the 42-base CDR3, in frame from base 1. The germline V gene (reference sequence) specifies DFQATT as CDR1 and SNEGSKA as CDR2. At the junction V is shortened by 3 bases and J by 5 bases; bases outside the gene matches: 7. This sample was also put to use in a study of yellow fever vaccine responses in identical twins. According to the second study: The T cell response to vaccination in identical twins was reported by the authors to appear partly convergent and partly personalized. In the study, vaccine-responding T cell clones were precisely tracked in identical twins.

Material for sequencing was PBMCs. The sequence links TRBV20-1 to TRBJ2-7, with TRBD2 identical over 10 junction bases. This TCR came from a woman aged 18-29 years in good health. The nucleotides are TGCAGTGCTAGGGAGCGGGGGGGCCGCGACGAGCAGTACGTC. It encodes CSARERGGRDEQYV.